This TCR beta chain was sequenced for a study of T cells in localized non-small cell lung cancer. Study conclusions and caveats: Among the tissues sampled, uninvolved adjacent lung had the highest T cell clonality, above tumor. Appearing in adjacent lung were a median about 60 of the top 100 tumor clones. Longer overall survival associated with higher blood T cell density; shorter survival with higher adjacent-lung clonality.

Generated by immunoSEQ multiplex PCR, the TCRdb table keeps only in-frame clones and is missing some. The sample contains tens of thousands of clones, 88% of which appear only once. Notes on this clone: As yet, its antigen is unknown.

CDR3 length: 10 amino acids. Germline CDR1 SQVTM, CDR2 ANQGSEA. Trimming removed 6 bases from V and 9 bases from J, with 9 bases in between. The J gene is TRBJ2-1, the V gene TRBV29-1; unclear D gene. The sample consisted of peripheral blood, taken before any cancer treatment. The origin of this receptor is a female donor older than 55 with stage I squamous cell lung carcinoma. CDR3 region: CSVAVVEQFF. The CDR3, as DNA: TGCAGCGTGGCAGTCGTTGAGCAGTTCTTC.